This T cell receptor beta chain was retrieved from a study of shared clonotypes between healthy human individuals. Sequencing used immunoSEQ multiplex PCR; TCRdb keeps in-frame clones, though not all of them. The sample consists of about 980,000 clones, roughly 72% of them appearing once. The length of the CDR3 is 19 residues. Germline loops: CDR1 SEHNR, CDR2 FQNEAQ (reference sequence). The junction had 14 bases not matched to a gene; V was cut back by 1 base and J by 0 bases. This sequence joins TRBV7-9 and TRBJ2-5; 7 bases are shared with TRBD2. The sequence derives from a young man in good health. The sequenced sample consisted of memory CD4+ T cells sorted from blood. Subset denoted: CD45RA-negative fraction. The CDR3 sequence is CASSLDYGGGRMYQETQYF. CDR3 coding DNA: TGTGCCAGCAGCTTAGATTATGGGGGAGGGAGAATGTACCAAGAGACCCAGTACTTC.